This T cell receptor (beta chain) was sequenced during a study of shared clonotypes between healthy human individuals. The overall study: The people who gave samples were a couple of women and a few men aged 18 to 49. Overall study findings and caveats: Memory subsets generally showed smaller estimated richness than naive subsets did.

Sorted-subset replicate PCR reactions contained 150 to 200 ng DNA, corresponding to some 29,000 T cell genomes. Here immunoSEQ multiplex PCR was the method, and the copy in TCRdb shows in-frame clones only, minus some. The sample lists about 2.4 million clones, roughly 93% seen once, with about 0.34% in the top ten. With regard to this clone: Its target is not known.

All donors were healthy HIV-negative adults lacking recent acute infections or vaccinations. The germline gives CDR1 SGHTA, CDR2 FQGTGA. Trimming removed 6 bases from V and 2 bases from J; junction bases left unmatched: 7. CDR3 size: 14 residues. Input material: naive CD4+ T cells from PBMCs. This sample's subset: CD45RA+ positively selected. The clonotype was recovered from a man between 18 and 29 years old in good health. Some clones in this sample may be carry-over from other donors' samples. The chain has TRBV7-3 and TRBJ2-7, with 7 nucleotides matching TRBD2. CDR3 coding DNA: TGTGCCAGCAGTCCAGCGGGGAAGGCCTACGAGCAGTACTTC. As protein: CASSPAGKAYEQYF.